This TCR beta chain was profiled in a study of CD8 T cells in Susac syndrome. The length of the CDR3 is 13 residues. The germline CDR1 and CDR2 sequences are SEHNR and FQNEAQ (reference sequence). Trimming removed 0 bases from V and 6 bases from J, with 9 bases in between. After extraction with the RNeasy kit, roughly 0.5 to 1 ug of the RNA was reverse transcribed using random hexamers. Across 54 Vbeta and 13 Jbeta, immunoSEQ multiplex PCR amplified TCR beta CDR3. Each CDR3 protein is one row after TCRdb ran MiXCR on the immunoSEQ multiplex PCR reads. The sample records around 130,000 distinct CDR3 sequences, roughly 89% being singletons. Sequencing of TCR beta was undertaken in CD8+ and CD4+ T cells derived from blood. The multiple sclerosis controls were treatment-naive patients, and their relapsing-remitting disease was stable or active. Isolation of CD8+ and CD4+ T cells was performed negatively, whereas enrichment of TEMRA cells was done by FACS.

Sequenced input: CD8+ T cells from PBMCs. The source is a human donor with multiple sclerosis. V gene TRBV7-9 combines with J gene TRBJ2-7; D unclear. The CDR3 reads CASSLAEVGEQYF. CDR3 DNA sequence: TGTGCCAGCAGCTTAGCTGAGGTCGGCGAGCAGTACTTC.